The sequence of this T cell receptor (beta chain) was determined in a study of Tregs in tolerant kidney transplant recipients. Overall study results and limits: Biological reproducibility was not directly addressed, but technical replication error appeared minimal. Donor-specific Treg expansion exceeded global Treg expansion in tolerant patients, suggesting antigen drive.

Recipients received nonmyeloablative bone marrow transplants from related graft donors, with transient mixed chimerism. About this clone: Its antigen is not identified.

The protocol was immunoSEQ multiplex PCR, while the TCRdb copy is restricted to in-frame clones and leaves out a portion. Of about 50,000 clones listed, roughly nine tenths are singletons. The sequence derives from a human patient who received a combined kidney and bone marrow transplant. Part of the T cells may come from the graft donor. The sequencing used CD8+ T cells from blood (PBMCs), collected 12 months after the transplant.

The CDR3 DNA reads TGCGCCAGCCGCGACCCAGACAGGCCCACAGATACGCAGTATTTT. Amino acid sequence: CASRDPDRPTDTQYF. The chain links TRBV5-1 to TRBJ2-3, with D perhaps TRBD1 (6 bases). CDR1 is SGHRS, CDR2 YFSETQ, per germline. V was shortened by 7 bases and J by 2 bases, with 17 bases between the two germline ends. The CDR3 is made up of 15 amino acids.